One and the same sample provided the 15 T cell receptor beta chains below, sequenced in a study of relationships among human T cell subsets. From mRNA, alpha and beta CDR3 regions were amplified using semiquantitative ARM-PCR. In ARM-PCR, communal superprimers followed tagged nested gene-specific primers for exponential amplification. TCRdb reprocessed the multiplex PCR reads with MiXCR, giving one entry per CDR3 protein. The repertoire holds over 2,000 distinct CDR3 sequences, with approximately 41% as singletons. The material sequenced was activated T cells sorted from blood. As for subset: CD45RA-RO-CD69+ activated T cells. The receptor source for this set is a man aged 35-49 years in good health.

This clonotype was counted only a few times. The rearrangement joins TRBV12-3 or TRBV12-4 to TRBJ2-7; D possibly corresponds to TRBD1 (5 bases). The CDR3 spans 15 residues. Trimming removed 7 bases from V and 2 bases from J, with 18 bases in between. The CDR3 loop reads CASTLVAGQTYEQYF. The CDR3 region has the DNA TGTGCCAGCACCCTGGTGGCAGGGCAAACCTACGAGCAGTACTTC.

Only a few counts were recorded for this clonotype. The CDR3 here is CSAPDRDQETQYF. The CDR3 DNA follows: TGCAGTGCACCTGACAGGGACCAAGAGACCCAGTACTTC. The rearrangement links TRBV20-1 to TRBJ2-5, with 7 bases lining up with TRBD1. This CDR3 contains 13 residues. CDR1 DFQATT and CDR2 SNEGSKA come from the germline V gene (reference sequence). V lost 6 bases, J lost 0 bases, and 4 bases stayed unmatched.

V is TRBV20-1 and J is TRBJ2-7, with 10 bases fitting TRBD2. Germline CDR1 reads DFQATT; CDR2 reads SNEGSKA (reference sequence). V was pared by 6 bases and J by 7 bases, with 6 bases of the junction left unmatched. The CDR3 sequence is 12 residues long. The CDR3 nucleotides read TGCAGTGCGCTAGCGGGAGCCCGAGAGCAGTACTTC. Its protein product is CSALAGAREQYF.

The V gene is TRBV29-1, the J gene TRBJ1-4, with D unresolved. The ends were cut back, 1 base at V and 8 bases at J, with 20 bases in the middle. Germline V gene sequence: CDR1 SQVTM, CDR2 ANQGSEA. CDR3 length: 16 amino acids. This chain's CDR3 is CSVEGGSFGLGEKLFF. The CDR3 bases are TGCAGCGTTGAAGGAGGGTCCTTTGGTCTAGGGGAAAAACTGTTTTTT. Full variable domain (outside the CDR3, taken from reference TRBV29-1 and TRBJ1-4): SAVISQKPSRDICQRGTSLTIQCQVDSQVTMMFWYRQQPGQSLTLIATANQGSEATYESGFVIDKFPISRPNLTFSTLTVSNMSPEDSSIYLCSVEGGSFGLGEKLFFGSGTQLSVL.

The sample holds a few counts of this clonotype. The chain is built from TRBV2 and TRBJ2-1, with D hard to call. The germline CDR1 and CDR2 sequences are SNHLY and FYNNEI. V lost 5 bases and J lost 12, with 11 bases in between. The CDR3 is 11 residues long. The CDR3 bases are TGTGCCAGCAGTCAGGAGCTAGGGCAGTTCTTC. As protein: CASSQELGQFF.

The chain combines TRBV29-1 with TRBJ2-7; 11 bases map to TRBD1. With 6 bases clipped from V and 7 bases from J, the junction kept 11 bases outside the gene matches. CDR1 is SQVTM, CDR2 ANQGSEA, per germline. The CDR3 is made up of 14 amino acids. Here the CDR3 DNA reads TGCAGCGTCCTCCCGGACAGGGGGCCTATGGAGCAGTACTTC. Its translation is CSVLPDRGPMEQYF.

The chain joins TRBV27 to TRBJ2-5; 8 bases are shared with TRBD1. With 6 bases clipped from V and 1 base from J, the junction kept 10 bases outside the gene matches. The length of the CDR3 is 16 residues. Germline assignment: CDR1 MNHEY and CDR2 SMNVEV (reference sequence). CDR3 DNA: TGTGCCAGCAGGCATATGGGGCAGGGGGCCCAAGAGACCCAGTACTTC. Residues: CASRHMGQGAQETQYF.

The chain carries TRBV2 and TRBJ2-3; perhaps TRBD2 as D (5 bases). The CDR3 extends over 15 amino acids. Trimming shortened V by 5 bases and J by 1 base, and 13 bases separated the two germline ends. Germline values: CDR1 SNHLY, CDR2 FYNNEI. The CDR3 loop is CASSPLASRTDTQYF. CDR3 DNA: TGTGCCAGCAGTCCTCTAGCCTCCCGCACAGATACGCAGTATTTT.

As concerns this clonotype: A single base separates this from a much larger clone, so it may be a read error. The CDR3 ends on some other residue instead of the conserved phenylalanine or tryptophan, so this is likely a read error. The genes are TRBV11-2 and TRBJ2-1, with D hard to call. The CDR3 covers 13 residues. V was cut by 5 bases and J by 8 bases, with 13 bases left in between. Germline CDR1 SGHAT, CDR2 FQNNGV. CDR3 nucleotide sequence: TGTGCCAGCAGCCCTCGCAGTTTCGATGAGCAGTTCCTC. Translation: CASSPRSFDEQFL.

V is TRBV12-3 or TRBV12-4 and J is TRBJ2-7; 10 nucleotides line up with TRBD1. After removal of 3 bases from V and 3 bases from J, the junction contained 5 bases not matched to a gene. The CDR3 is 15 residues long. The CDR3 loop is CASSLGQGRFYEQYF. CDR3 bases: TGTGCCAGCAGTTTGGGACAGGGGCGATTCTACGAGCAGTACTTC.

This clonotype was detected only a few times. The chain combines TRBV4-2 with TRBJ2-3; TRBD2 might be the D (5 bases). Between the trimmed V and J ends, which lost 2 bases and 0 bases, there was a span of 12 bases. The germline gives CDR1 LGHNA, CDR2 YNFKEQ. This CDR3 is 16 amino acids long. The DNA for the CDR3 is TGTGCCAGCAGCCAAAAGGAGGCGGTGAGCACAGATACGCAGTATTTT. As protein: CASSQKEAVSTDTQYF.

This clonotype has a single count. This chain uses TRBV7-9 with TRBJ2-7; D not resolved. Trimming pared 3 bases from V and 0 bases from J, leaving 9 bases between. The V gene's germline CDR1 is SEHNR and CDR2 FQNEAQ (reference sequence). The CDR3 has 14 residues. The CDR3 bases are TGTGCCAGCAGCTTTTCCTCCAGCTCCTACGAGCAGTACTTC. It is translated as CASSFSSSSYEQYF.

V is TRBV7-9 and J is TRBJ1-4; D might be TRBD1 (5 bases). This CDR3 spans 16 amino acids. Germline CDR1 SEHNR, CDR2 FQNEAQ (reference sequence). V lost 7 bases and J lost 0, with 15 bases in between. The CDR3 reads CASMGNRPATNEKLFF. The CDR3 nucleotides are TGTGCCAGCATGGGGAACAGGCCTGCAACTAATGAAAAACTGTTTTTT.

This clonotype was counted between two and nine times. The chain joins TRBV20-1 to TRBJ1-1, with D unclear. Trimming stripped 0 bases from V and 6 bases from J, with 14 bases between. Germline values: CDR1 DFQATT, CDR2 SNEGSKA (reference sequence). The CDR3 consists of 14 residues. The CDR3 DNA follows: TGCAGTGCTAGAGATTACGAAAGGGCGGCTGAAGCTTTCTTT. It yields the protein CSARDYERAAEAFF.

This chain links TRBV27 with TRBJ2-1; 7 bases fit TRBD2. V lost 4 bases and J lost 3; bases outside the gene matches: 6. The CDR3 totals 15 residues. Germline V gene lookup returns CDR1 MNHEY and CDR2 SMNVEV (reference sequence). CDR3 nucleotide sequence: TGTGCCAGCAGTTATACCGGGACTATCTACAATGAGCAGTTCTTC. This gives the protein CASSYTGTIYNEQFF.